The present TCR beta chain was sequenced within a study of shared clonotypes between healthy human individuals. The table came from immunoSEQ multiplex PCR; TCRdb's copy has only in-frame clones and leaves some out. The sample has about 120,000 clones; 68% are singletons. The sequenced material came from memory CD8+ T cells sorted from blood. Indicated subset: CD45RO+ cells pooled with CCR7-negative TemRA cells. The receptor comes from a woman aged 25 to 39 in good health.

CDR3 amino acids: CASSLRTSGNPTDTQYF. The CDR3 DNA is TGTGCCAGCAGTCTCCGGACTAGCGGGAACCCCACAGATACGCAGTATTTT. J is TRBJ2-3 and V is TRBV25-1, with TRBD2 identical over 12 bases. Per the germline V gene, CDR1 is MGHDK and CDR2 is SYGVNS. J was trimmed by 2 bases and V by 5 bases; bases with no gene match: 8. This CDR3 has 17 amino acids.